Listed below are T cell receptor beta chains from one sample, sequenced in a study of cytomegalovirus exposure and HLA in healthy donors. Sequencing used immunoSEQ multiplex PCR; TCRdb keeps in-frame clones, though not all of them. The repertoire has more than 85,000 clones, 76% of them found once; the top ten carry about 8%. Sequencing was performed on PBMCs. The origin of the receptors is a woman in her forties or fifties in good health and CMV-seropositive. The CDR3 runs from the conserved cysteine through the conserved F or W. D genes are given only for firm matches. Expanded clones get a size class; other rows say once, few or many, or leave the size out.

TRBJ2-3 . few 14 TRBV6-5 CASSYSQGTDTQYF TGTGCCAGCAGTTACTCGCAGGGCACAGATACGCAGTATTTT
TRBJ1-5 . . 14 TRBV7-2 CASSLGAGEQPQHF TGTGCCAGCAGCTTGGGGGCAGGGGAGCAGCCCCAGCATTTT
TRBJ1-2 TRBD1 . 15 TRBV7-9 CASSQSDRDSYGYTF TGTGCCAGCAGCCAGTCGGACAGGGATTCTTATGGCTACACCTTC
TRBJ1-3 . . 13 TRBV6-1 CASSEARGNTIYF TGTGCCAGCAGTGAGGCCAGAGGAAACACCATATATTTT
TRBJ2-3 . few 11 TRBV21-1 CASRTGRTQYF TGTGCCAGTAGGACAGGGAGGACGCAGTATTTT
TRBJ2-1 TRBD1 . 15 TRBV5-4 CASSPRDSLYNEQFF TGTGCCAGCAGCCCACGGGACAGCTTATACAATGAGCAGTTCTTC
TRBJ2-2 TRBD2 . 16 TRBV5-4 CASRPQEGGDTGELFF TGTGCCAGCAGACCACAAGAGGGAGGGGACACCGGGGAGCTGTTTTTT
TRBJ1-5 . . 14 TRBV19 CASSIGSGRQPQHF TGTGCCAGTAGTATTGGTTCGGGGAGACAGCCCCAGCATTTT
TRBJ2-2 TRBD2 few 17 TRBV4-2 CASSPGLAGTNTGELFF TGTGCCAGCAGCCCCGGACTAGCGGGTACGAACACCGGGGAGCTGTTTTTT
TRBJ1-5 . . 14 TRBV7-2 CASSLGHGNQPQHF TGTGCCAGCAGCTTAGGGCACGGCAATCAGCCCCAGCATTTT
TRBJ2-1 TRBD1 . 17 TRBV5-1 CASSLVPSGQGSNEQFF TGCGCCAGCAGCTTGGTGCCCTCGGGACAGGGGTCCAATGAGCAGTTCTTC
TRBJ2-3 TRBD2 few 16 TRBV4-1 CASSQTGTSGLDTQYF TGCGCCAGCAGCCAAACCGGGACTAGCGGTCTGGATACGCAGTATTTT
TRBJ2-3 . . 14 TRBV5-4 CASSLRGGTDTQYF TGTGCCAGCAGCTTGCGGGGTGGCACAGATACGCAGTATTTT
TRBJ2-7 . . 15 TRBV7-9 CASSLASGSGGEQYF TGTGCCAGCAGCTTAGCCTCAGGGTCCGGGGGAGAGCAGTACTTC
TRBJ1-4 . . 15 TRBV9 CASSVDQDQGRKLFF TGTGCCAGCAGCGTAGACCAGGACCAGGGGAGAAAACTGTTTTTT
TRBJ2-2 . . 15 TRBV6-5 CASSAGTWNTGELFF TGTGCCAGCAGTGCCGGGACTTGGAACACCGGGGAGCTGTTTTTT
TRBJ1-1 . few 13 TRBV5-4 CASSFDSNTEAFF TGTGCCAGCAGCTTCGACAGTAACACTGAAGCTTTCTTT
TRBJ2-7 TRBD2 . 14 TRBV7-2 CASSSQAGIGEQYF TGTGCCAGCAGCTCTCAAGCGGGGATTGGCGAGCAGTACTTC
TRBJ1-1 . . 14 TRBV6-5 CASTTGSGNTEAFF TGTGCCAGCACAACAGGGTCAGGGAACACTGAAGCTTTCTTT
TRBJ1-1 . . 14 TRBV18 CASSPRATNTEAFF TGTGCCAGCTCACCCAGGGCAACGAACACTGAAGCTTTCTTT
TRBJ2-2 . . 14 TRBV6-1 CASGGGTNTGELFF TGTGCCAGCGGGGGGGGCACGAACACCGGGGAGCTGTTTTTT
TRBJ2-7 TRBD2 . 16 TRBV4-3 CASSQEGGGSFYEQYF TGCGCCAGCAGCCAAGAAGGCGGGGGAAGCTTCTACGAGCAGTACTTC
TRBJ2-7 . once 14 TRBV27 CASSLRQYSYEQYF TGTGCCAGCAGTCTGAGACAATACTCCTACGAGCAGTACTTC
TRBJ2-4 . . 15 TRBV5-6 CASSLGQLAKNSQYF TGTGCCAGCAGCTTGGGGCAGCTAGCCAAAAACAGTCAGTACTTC
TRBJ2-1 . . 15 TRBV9 CASSPGGFVGDEQFF TGTGCCAGCAGCCCCGGAGGGTTTGTGGGCGATGAGCAGTTCTTC
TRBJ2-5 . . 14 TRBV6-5 CASGLGRGRETQYF TGTGCCAGCGGCCTCGGACGAGGGCGGGAGACCCAGTACTTC
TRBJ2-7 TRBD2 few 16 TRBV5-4 CASSLKTSGSTYEQYF TGTGCCAGCAGCTTAAAGACTAGCGGGAGTACCTACGAGCAGTACTTC
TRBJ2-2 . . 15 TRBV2 CASSDSLADTGELFF TGTGCCAGCAGTGACTCCCTTGCGGACACCGGGGAGCTGTTTTTT
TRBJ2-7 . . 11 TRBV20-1 CSAPTGYEQYF TGCAGTGCTCCTACAGGGTACGAGCAGTACTTC
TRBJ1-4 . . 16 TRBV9 CASSSGNLATNEKLFF TGTGCCAGCAGCTCCGGGAATCTTGCAACTAATGAAAAACTGTTTTTT
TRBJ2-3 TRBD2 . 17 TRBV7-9 CASSLGSLAGATDTQYF TGTGCCAGCAGCTTAGGGTCCCTCGCGGGAGCGACAGATACGCAGTATTTT
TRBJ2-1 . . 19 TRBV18 CASSPLASRRKSSYNEQFF TGTGCCAGCTCACCCCTGGCTAGCAGAAGAAAGAGCTCCTACAATGAGCAGTTCTTC
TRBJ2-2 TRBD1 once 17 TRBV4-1 CASSHSQGAVNTGELFF TGCGCCAGCAGCCATTCACAGGGGGCCGTGAACACCGGGGAGCTGTTTTTT
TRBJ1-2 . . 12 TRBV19 CASNHRDDGYTF TGTGCCAGTAACCACAGGGACGATGGCTACACCTTC
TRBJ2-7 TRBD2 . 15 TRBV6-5 CASKITALAGREQYF TGTGCCAGCAAAATCACGGCTCTAGCGGGGCGCGAGCAGTACTTC
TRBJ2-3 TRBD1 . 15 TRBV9 CASSVGEGAADTQYF TGTGCCAGCAGCGTAGGTGAGGGGGCGGCAGATACGCAGTATTTT
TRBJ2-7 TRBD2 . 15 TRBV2 CASSLGLAGYYEQYF TGTGCCAGCAGTCTGGGACTAGCGGGTTACTACGAGCAGTACTTC
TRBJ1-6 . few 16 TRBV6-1 CASSAIQSSYNSPLHF TGTGCCAGCAGTGCAATACAGAGCTCCTATAATTCACCCCTCCACTTT
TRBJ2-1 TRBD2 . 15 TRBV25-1 CASSDSSGIRNEQFF TGTGCCAGCAGTGATTCCAGCGGGATTAGGAATGAGCAGTTCTTC
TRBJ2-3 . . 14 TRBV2 CASRGGWAGDTQYF TGTGCCAGCAGAGGGGGTTGGGCCGGGGATACGCAGTATTTT
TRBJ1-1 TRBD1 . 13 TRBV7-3 CASSSQGWTEAFF TGTGCCAGCAGCTCACAGGGGTGGACTGAAGCTTTCTTT
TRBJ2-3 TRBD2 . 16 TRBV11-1 CASSGWGGRGTDTQYF TGTGCCAGCAGCGGTTGGGGGGGGAGGGGCACAGATACGCAGTATTTT
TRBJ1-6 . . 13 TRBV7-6 CASGQDPNSPLHF TGTGCCAGCGGGCAAGACCCTAATTCACCCCTCCACTTT
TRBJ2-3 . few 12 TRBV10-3 CAISSFTDTQYF TGTGCCATCAGCAGTTTCACAGATACGCAGTATTTT
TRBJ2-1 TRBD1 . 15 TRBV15 CATSRGDRKDNEQFF TGTGCCACCAGCAGAGGGGACAGGAAAGACAATGAGCAGTTCTTC
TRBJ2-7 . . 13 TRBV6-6 CASSGQLIYEQYF TGTGCCAGCAGTGGGCAGCTGATCTACGAGCAGTACTTC
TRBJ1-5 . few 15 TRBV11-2 CASSLEGHSNQPQHF TGTGCCAGCAGCTTAGAGGGGCATAGCAATCAGCCCCAGCATTTT
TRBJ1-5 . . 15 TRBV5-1 CASSLSSGGNQPQHF TGCGCCAGCAGCTTGTCGTCGGGGGGAAATCAGCCCCAGCATTTT
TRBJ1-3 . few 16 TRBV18 CASSTTGKVAGNTIYF TGTGCCAGCTCCACGACGGGGAAGGTAGCAGGAAACACCATATATTTT
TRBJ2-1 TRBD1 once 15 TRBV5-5 CASSPGTGRANEQFF TGTGCCAGCAGCCCCGGGACAGGGCGGGCAAATGAGCAGTTCTTC
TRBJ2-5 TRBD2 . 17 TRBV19 CASSPRKGAGGRETQYF TGTGCCAGTAGTCCCCGTAAAGGAGCGGGAGGCCGGGAGACCCAGTACTTC
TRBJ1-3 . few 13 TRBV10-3 CASGGGKGNTIYF TGTGCCTCCGGCGGGGGTAAGGGAAACACCATATATTTT
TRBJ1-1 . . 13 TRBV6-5 CASSYSGGRRAFF TGTGCCAGCAGTTACTCGGGCGGGCGTCGGGCTTTCTTT
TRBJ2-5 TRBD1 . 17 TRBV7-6 CASSLGATGTGLETQYF TGTGCCAGCAGCTTAGGGGCAACCGGGACAGGGCTAGAGACCCAGTACTTC
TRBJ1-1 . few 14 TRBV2 CASSDGRLNTEAFF TGTGCCAGCAGTGACGGCAGGTTGAACACTGAAGCTTTCTTT
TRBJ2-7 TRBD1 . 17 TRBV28 CASTRRGTGVKANEQYF TGTGCCAGCACTCGGCGGGGGACAGGGGTGAAGGCCAACGAGCAGTACTTC